This TCR beta chain appears in the sequencing data of a study of T-cell reconstitution after alpha-beta-depleted transplantation in children. Study results and caveats: In patients about two months after transplant, alpha-beta T cells reportedly arose from several hundred expanded graft clones. Surviving recipient T cells and intrathymic progenitors accounted for some patients' high TCRbeta diversity at day 60. Hyperexpanded clones declined; after one year, newly produced T cells mostly supplied diversity.

This clonotype was picked up many times. The antigen is unknown. The authors prepared the TCRbeta library with unique molecular identifiers. TCRdb reprocessed the PCR reads with MiXCR, giving one entry per CDR3 protein. This sample carries tens of thousands of distinct CDR3 sequences, about 6.2% of them seen once, and the ten largest clones take around 7%. The CDR3 spans 16 residues. J was trimmed by 2 bases and V by 2 bases; bases with no gene match: 3. Germline assignment: CDR1 LNHDA and CDR2 SQIVND (reference sequence). The clonotype originates from a male patient younger than 18 who had a stem cell transplant for acute myeloid leukemia, so the T cells may come from the graft donor. The input for sequencing was PBMCs, mostly from graft donor cells, taken 180 days after TCRalphabeta/CD19-depleted stem cell transplant. V usage is TRBV19 and J usage is TRBJ2-3; 11 bases are a match to TRBD2. The CDR3 coding sequence is TGTGCCAGTAGTATAACTAGCGGGAGTGTCACAGATACGCAGTATTTT. Amino acid sequence: CASSITSGSVTDTQYF.